The rows below give T cell receptor beta chains drawn from one sample of a study of T cell changes during pregnancy in multiple sclerosis. Assay: immunoSEQ multiplex PCR; the TCRdb copy retains only in-frame clones and omits some. The top ten hold about 2.4% of the sample, which has about 100,000 clones, roughly 92% seen once. Sequencing was performed on peripheral blood, taken in the first trimester of pregnancy. Every receptor here comes from a female donor with multiple sclerosis, enrolled in a pregnancy study. Each CDR3 is given with its conserved first and last residue. Each record gives: D gene, V gene, J gene, clone size, CDR3 DNA, CDR3 protein. The D gene is left open where the match is weak. Rows may omit the clone size; those that give it use once, few, many or a size class.

d_gene: -
v_gene: TRBV19
j_gene: TRBJ1-1
abundance: -
CDR3nt: TGTGCCAGTAGTATAAGGGGGTTGAACACTGAAGCTTTCTTT
CDR3aa: CASSIRGLNTEAFF

d_gene: TRBD1
v_gene: TRBV14
j_gene: TRBJ2-3
abundance: -
CDR3nt: TGTGCCAGCAGCGTACAACAGGGGGCGCCGGGATCTAGCACAGATACGCAGTATTTT
CDR3aa: CASSVQQGAPGSSTDTQYF

d_gene: -
v_gene: TRBV27
j_gene: TRBJ2-7
abundance: -
CDR3nt: TGTGCCAGCACTCCGGCAGACCGGCGGGGCTACGAGCAGTACTTC
CDR3aa: CASTPADRRGYEQYF

d_gene: -
v_gene: TRBV28
j_gene: TRBJ1-2
abundance: -
CDR3nt: TGTGCCAGCAATTTCCTTGGGGCTGGCTACACCTTC
CDR3aa: CASNFLGAGYTF

d_gene: -
v_gene: TRBV7-2
j_gene: TRBJ1-3
abundance: -
CDR3nt: TGTGCCAGCAGCCTTCGGGTTGGAAACACCATATATTTT
CDR3aa: CASSLRVGNTIYF

d_gene: -
v_gene: TRBV7-2
j_gene: TRBJ2-5
abundance: -
CDR3nt: TGTGCCAGCAGCTTGGGGGCGGGGACCCAGTACTTC
CDR3aa: CASSLGAGTQYF

d_gene: TRBD1
v_gene: TRBV9
j_gene: TRBJ1-2
abundance: -
CDR3nt: TGTGCCAGCAGCGTAGAAGGGACAGGGTTATCCGGCTACACCTTC
CDR3aa: CASSVEGTGLSGYTF

d_gene: -
v_gene: TRBV2
j_gene: TRBJ1-2
abundance: -
CDR3nt: TGTGCCAGCAGTGAATTGGGCAGGGCTAACTATGGCTACACCTTC
CDR3aa: CASSELGRANYGYTF

d_gene: TRBD2
v_gene: TRBV18
j_gene: TRBJ2-7
abundance: -
CDR3nt: TGTGCCAGCTCACCCCCGGGACTAGCGGGAACCCTTCGGGCGGGGGAGCAGTACTTC
CDR3aa: CASSPPGLAGTLRAGEQYF

d_gene: -
v_gene: TRBV28
j_gene: TRBJ1-5
abundance: -
CDR3nt: TGTGCCAGCAGAGAGAATTTGTCCCAGCATTTT
CDR3aa: CASRENLSQHF

d_gene: TRBD2
v_gene: TRBV28
j_gene: TRBJ2-1
abundance: -
CDR3nt: TGTGCCAGCAGTCCGATAGCGGGATTCACCTACAATGAGCAGTTCTTC
CDR3aa: CASSPIAGFTYNEQFF

d_gene: -
v_gene: TRBV7-2
j_gene: TRBJ1-2
abundance: -
CDR3nt: TGTGCCAGCAGCTTAGATTTGTGGCAGGGAGGTTCTGGCTACACCTTC
CDR3aa: CASSLDLWQGGSGYTF

d_gene: TRBD1
v_gene: TRBV5-4
j_gene: TRBJ1-5
abundance: -
CDR3nt: TGTGCCAGCAGCAGAATAGGGACAGGGGATCAGCCCCAGCATTTT
CDR3aa: CASSRIGTGDQPQHF

d_gene: TRBD2
v_gene: TRBV28
j_gene: TRBJ2-6
abundance: -
CDR3nt: TGTGCCAGCAGCACCGGGGGGTCTGGGGCCAACGTCCTGACTTTC
CDR3aa: CASSTGGSGANVLTF

d_gene: -
v_gene: TRBV7-5
j_gene: TRBJ2-1
abundance: -
CDR3nt: TGTGCCAGAAGCCCCGTGGACCCGGTGGCGGGTGGGGGGGCTACTAGCGGCAATGAGCAGTTCTTC
CDR3aa: CARSPVDPVAGGGATSGNEQFF

d_gene: -
v_gene: TRBV29-1
j_gene: TRBJ1-3
abundance: few
CDR3nt: TGCAGCGCTGAGGCCGGAAACACCATATATTTT
CDR3aa: CSAEAGNTIYF

d_gene: -
v_gene: TRBV4-2
j_gene: TRBJ2-7
abundance: -
CDR3nt: TGTGCCAGCAGCCAAGATGCTAGCGATAGGTACGAGCAGTACTTC
CDR3aa: CASSQDASDRYEQYF

d_gene: -
v_gene: TRBV6-5
j_gene: TRBJ1-4
abundance: -
CDR3nt: TGTGCCAGCAGTTACTCCGGGGGGCTGACTAATGAAAAACTGTTTTTT
CDR3aa: CASSYSGGLTNEKLFF

d_gene: TRBD2
v_gene: TRBV27
j_gene: TRBJ2-5
abundance: -
CDR3nt: TGTGCCAGCAGTCCGAACTTCGGGGGGGGAGAGACCCAGTACTTC
CDR3aa: CASSPNFGGGETQYF

d_gene: -
v_gene: TRBV6-5
j_gene: TRBJ2-1
abundance: -
CDR3nt: TGTGCCAGCAGTTGGGGGGTTCAGAATGAGCAGTTCTTC
CDR3aa: CASSWGVQNEQFF

d_gene: -
v_gene: TRBV28
j_gene: TRBJ1-2
abundance: -
CDR3nt: TGTGCCAGCAATCGGGGGATCGTAGCTAACTATGGCTACACCTTC
CDR3aa: CASNRGIVANYGYTF

d_gene: TRBD1
v_gene: TRBV5-1
j_gene: TRBJ1-5
abundance: -
CDR3nt: TGCGCCAGCAGCTTAGGGGGCGGCAACAATCAGCCCCAGCATTTT
CDR3aa: CASSLGGGNNQPQHF

d_gene: -
v_gene: TRBV14
j_gene: TRBJ2-4
abundance: -
CDR3nt: TGTGCCAGCAGCCAAGACAGGGAGGTTAAAAACATTCAGTACTTC
CDR3aa: CASSQDREVKNIQYF

d_gene: TRBD1
v_gene: TRBV6-1
j_gene: TRBJ2-7
abundance: -
CDR3nt: TGTGCCAGCAGGGCCGGGACAGGGGGCACGGACGAGCAGTACTTC
CDR3aa: CASRAGTGGTDEQYF

d_gene: -
v_gene: TRBV18
j_gene: TRBJ2-7
abundance: -
CDR3nt: TGTGCCAGCTCACAAGAGAACGAGCAGTACTTC
CDR3aa: CASSQENEQYF

d_gene: -
v_gene: TRBV29-1
j_gene: TRBJ1-1
abundance: -
CDR3nt: TGCAGCGTTGGGGGCGCTGAAGCTTTCTTT
CDR3aa: CSVGGAEAFF